This T cell receptor (beta chain) was sequenced during a study of CXCR3-negative and CXCR3-positive naive CD8 T cells. Through 5' RACE with UMI labels, the TRB cDNA libraries were prepared. After re-calling the 5' RACE reads, TCRdb lists one entry per CDR3 protein, DNA absent. The sample's table shows about 81,000 distinct CDR3 sequences. CDR3 length equals 13 residues. Germline CDR1 is DFQATT and CDR2 is SNEGSKA (reference sequence). Details on this clonotype: As yet, its antigen is unknown.

Naive CD8+ T lymphocytes were specified as CD45RO-CCR7+CD27+CD95-. General study findings and limits: With CXCR3 expression partially decreased after cryopreservation, most assays relied on fresh PBMCs. Hydrophobicity was higher for TRB CDR3s found in CXCR3-positive naive cells than in CXCR3-negative naive cells. Both of the naive subsets showed about the same high diversity, but memory CD8+ cells had much less.

V gene TRBV20-1 combines with J gene TRBJ2-7; TCRdb outputs TRBD2, but without DNA this stays unchecked. The sequenced material came from naive CXCR3- CD8+ T cells from blood. Sample subset: CD45RO-CCR7+CD27+CD95- naive CD8+ T cells lacking CXCR3 (TNR3-). This TCR was recovered from a human donor in good health. Some clones in this sample may be carry-over from other donors' samples. The CDR3 loop reads CSARLAGSYEQYF.